This T cell receptor (beta chain) is from a study of T cells after yellow fever vaccination (dated by TCRdb to between 2019 and 2020). At the level of the whole study: Libraries from fractions with low cell numbers were prepared with the SMART-Seq v4 Ultra Low Input RNA kit. To follow T-cell clones before and after primary and booster YFV17D yellow fever vaccination, bulk TCR alpha and beta repertoires were sequenced over time. The cohort comprised two healthy male donors, one aged 18 to 29 and one aged 30 to 40 years. Blood was drawn at multiple timepoints before and after primary and secondary immunization, with bulk PBMC replicates and cell subsets isolated.

Regarding this clonotype: This clone's antigen is unknown. Base qualities are not at hand, and no much larger clone is one base apart.

TCR cDNA was synthesized by 5'RACE template switching, through which a universal primer site and unique molecular identifiers were introduced. cDNA synthesis was primed from both the TCR alpha and TCR beta constant segments. Library amplification involved two PCR steps, and the second step added sample barcodes and sequencing adapters. Sequencing of the libraries was done on either Illumina HiSeq 2500 (2x100 bp) or NovaSeq (2x150 bp). Per the original workflow: MIGEC handled demultiplexing of reads and collapsing into UMI consensus sequences, while MiXCR performed V(D)J alignment. Using edgeR on replicate PBMC samples, clonotypes were called vaccine-responding if FDR was below 0.01 and the log2 fold change was above 5 up to day 15. CD4 or CD8 identity was assigned to each bulk clonotype according to whether the clonotype was present at higher abundance in the sequenced CD4 repertoire or the sequenced CD8 repertoire. TCRdb reprocessing: public reads trimmed at Q25 with fastp, clones called with MiXCR, in-frame beta chains kept. Each record represents a unique CDR3 protein, reported with the most common genes and DNA among its rows. In this record, the V and J calls reflect TCRdb's handling and not the investigators' own analysis. Within this sample are 500,000 to 650,000 distinct CDR3 sequences, with over 9% of them counted one time only. 14% to 15% of the sample is in the top ten clones.

Taken from the germline V gene, the CDR1 and CDR2 loops are SGHVS and FNYEAQ. V lost 5 bases and J lost 5 bases, and the count of bases not matched to a germline gene is 15. From the cysteine through the phenylalanine, the CDR3 covers 20 amino acids. Of the read, only the CDR3 DNA is kept; its 60 bases are in frame from base 1. Interpreted using the paper, the treatment or condition label stands for: live attenuated yellow fever vaccine strain. At every blood-draw timepoint, two biological replicates of bulk PBMCs were collected. PBMCs were isolated from peripheral blood using a standard Ficoll-Paque protocol. TriZol was used to extract RNA from bulk PBMCs, CD4 and CD8 fractions, and dextramer-positive and dextramer-negative fractions. Broad study findings and their caveats: Computational filtering was required because FACS-sorted repertoires could contain abundant contaminating clonotypes from the bulk population. A small share of clonotypes was detected in both CD4 and CD8 compartments, with the overlap likely arising from convergent recombination. Most clones expanded after primary vaccination (approximately 95% of CD4 and around 89% of CD8) were re-detected after the booster, suggesting that broad memory maintenance occurred. Compared with the primary T-cell response, the secondary T-cell response was weaker but faster, peaking on day 5 rather than day 15. The study included only two donors, which limits how far the findings can be generalized.

This specimen consisted of PBMCs, obtained on the day of the yellow fever booster vaccination. This TCR was recovered from a man aged 30 to 39 who received the YFV17D yellow fever vaccine. The chain is made from TRBV7-6 and TRBJ2-1, with TRBD2 matching 16 junction bases. The CDR3 protein is CASSLHLGTSGRAVDNEQFF. The sequenced DNA: TGTGCCAGCAGCCTACATCTGGGGACTAGCGGGAGGGCCGTCGACAATGAGCAGTTCTTC.